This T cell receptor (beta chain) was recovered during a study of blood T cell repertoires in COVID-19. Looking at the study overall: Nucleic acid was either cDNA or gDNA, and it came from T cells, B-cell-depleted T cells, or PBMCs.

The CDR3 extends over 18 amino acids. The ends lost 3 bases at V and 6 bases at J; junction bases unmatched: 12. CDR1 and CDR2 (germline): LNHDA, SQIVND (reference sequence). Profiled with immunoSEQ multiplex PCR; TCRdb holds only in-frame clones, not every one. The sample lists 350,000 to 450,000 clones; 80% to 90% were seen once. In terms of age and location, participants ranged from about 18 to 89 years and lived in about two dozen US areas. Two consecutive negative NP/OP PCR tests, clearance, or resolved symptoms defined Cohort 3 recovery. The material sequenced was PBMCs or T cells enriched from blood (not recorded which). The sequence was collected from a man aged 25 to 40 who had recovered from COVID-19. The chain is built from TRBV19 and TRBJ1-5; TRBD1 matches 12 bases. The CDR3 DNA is TGTGCCAGTAGTATCTCGTCCCGGGACAGGGGGCATAGTCAGCCCCAGCATTTT. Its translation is CASSISSRDRGHSQPQHF.